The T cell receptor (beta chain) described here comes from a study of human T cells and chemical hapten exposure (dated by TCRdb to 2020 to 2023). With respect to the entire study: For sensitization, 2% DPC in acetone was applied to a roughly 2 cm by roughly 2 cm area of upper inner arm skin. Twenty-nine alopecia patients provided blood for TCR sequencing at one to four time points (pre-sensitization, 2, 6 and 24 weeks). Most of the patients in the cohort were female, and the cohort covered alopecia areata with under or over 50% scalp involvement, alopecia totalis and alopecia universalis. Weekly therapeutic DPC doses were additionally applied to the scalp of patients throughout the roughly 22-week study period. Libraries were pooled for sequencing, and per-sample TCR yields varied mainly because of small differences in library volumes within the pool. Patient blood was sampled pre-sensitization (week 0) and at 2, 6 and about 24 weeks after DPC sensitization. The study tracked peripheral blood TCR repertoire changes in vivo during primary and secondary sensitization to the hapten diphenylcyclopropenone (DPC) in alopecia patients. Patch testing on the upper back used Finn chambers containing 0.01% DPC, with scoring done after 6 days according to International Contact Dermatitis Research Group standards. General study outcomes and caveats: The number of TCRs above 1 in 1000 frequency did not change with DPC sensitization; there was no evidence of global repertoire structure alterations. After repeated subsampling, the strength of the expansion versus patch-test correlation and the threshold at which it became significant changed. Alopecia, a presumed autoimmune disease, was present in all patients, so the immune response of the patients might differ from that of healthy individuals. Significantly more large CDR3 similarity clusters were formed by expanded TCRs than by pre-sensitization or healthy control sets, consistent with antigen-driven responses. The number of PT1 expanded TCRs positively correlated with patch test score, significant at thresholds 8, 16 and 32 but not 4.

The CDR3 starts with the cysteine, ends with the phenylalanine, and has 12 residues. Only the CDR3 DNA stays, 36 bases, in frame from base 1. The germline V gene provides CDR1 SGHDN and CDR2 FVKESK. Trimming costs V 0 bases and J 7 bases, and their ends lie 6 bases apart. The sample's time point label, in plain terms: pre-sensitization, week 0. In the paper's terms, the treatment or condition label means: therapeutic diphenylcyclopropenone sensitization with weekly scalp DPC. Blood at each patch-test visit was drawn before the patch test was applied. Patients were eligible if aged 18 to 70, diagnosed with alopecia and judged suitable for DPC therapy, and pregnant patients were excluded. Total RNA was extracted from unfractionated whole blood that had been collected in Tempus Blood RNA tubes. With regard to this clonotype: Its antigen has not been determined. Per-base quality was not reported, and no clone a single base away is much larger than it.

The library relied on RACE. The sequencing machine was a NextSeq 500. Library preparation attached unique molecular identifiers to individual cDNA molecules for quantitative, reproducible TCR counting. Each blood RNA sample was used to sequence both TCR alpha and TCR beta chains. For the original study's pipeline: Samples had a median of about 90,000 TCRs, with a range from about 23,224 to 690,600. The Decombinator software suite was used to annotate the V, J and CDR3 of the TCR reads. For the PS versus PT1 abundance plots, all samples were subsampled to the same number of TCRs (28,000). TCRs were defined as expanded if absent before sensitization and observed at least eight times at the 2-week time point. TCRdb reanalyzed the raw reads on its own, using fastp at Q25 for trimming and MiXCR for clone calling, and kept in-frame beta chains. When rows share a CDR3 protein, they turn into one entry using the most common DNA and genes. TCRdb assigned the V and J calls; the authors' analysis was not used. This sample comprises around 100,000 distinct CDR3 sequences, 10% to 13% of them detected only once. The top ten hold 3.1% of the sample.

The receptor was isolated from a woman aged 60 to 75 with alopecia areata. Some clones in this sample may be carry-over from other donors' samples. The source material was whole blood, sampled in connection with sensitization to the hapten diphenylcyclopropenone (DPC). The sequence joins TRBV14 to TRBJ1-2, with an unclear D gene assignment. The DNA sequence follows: TGTGCCAGCAGCCAAGACAGGCTTGGCTACACCTTC. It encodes CASSQDRLGYTF.